This T cell receptor beta chain was captured by sequencing in a study of persistence of HIV-infected CD4 T cells. Looking at the study overall: Median time on suppressive ART was around eight years.

Sequencing used immunoSEQ version 4 in survey mode. Profiling relied on immunoSEQ multiplex PCR, and the TCRdb table lists in-frame clones only, not all of them. In the table there are tens of thousands of clones, 82% of which are singletons. Stimulation used around 10 ug/mL lysate from CMV-infected fibroblasts. Sorted nonresponding memory CD4+ T cells were CD40L-negative, CD69-negative, CD45RO-high. In germline, CDR1 is SGHNT, CDR2 YENEEA. The CDR3 runs to 15 residues. V lost 7 bases, J lost 0 bases, and 16 bases lay in between. Concerning this clone itself: What it binds is not known.

V usage is TRBV11-3 and J usage is TRBJ2-7, with D perhaps TRBD1 (5 bases). This sequence was found in an adult woman with HIV who was CMV-seropositive. The source was CD4+ T cells sorted from PBMCs after roughly 18-hour stimulation, collected from a patient who received antiretroviral therapy. The CDR3 coding sequence is TGTGCCAGCACCCCGAAAATGACAGACTCCTACGAGCAGTACTTC. Residues: CASTPKMTDSYEQYF.